This is a list of T cell receptor beta chains from one sample in a study of T cell responses to AZD1222 COVID-19 vaccine. The protocol was immunoSEQ multiplex PCR, while the TCRdb copy is restricted to in-frame clones and leaves out a portion. Found here are some 130,000 clones, under 95% of them singletons; the top ten hold 1% to 1.4%. The specimen comprised peripheral blood, sampled 28 days after the second AZD1222 dose. The receptors here all came from an adult who received the AZD1222 COVID-19 vaccine. Each CDR3 is given with its conserved first and last residue. D genes are given only for firm matches. Clone size is not always given. Where it is, it says once, few, many or a class for expanded clones.

cdr3_aa	cdr3_nt	v_call	j_call	clone_size	d_call
CASSSQSSLPRNEQFF	TGTGCCAGCAGTTCACAATCTAGCCTTCCCCGCAATGAGCAGTTCTTC	TRBV6-5	TRBJ2-1	once	NA
CASSYMSLQETQYF	TGTGCCAGCAGTTACATGTCCCTTCAAGAGACCCAGTACTTC	TRBV6-5	TRBJ2-5	NA	NA
CASSGTSGATGELFF	TGTGCCAGCTCCGGGACTAGCGGAGCCACCGGGGAGCTGTTTTTT	TRBV18	TRBJ2-2	NA	TRBD2
CASSVPKGARNTGELFF	TGTGCCAGCAGCGTGCCGAAGGGGGCGCGGAACACCGGGGAGCTGTTTTTT	TRBV9	TRBJ2-2	NA	TRBD1
CASSESLAGPGELFF	TGTGCCAGCAGTGAATCATTGGCCGGCCCAGGGGAGCTGTTTTTT	TRBV25-1	TRBJ2-2	once	NA
CASTPPAGRCNQPQHF	TGTGCCAGCACCCCACCGGCAGGGCGTTGTAATCAGCCCCAGCATTTT	TRBV21-1	TRBJ1-5	NA	NA
CATEAFRGRGYTF	TGTGCCACCGAGGCATTTCGGGGGCGTGGCTACACCTTC	TRBV6-5	TRBJ1-2	NA	NA
CASDTGTEVRSGANVLTF	TGCGCCAGCGACACCGGGACGGAAGTCCGATCTGGGGCCAACGTCCTGACTTTC	TRBV10-1	TRBJ2-6	NA	NA
CAWTPDSNQPQHF	TGTGCCTGGACCCCGGACAGCAATCAGCCCCAGCATTTT	TRBV30	TRBJ1-5	NA	NA
CASSIGTSVTGELFF	TGTGCCAGTAGTATAGGGACTAGCGTGACCGGGGAGCTGTTTTTT	TRBV19	TRBJ2-2	NA	TRBD2
CAWRYGQGRNYGYTF	TGTGCCTGGAGGTATGGACAGGGCCGTAACTATGGCTACACCTTC	TRBV30	TRBJ1-2	NA	TRBD1
CASSSYRGTTYEQYF	TGTGCCAGCAGCTCTTACAGGGGCACCACCTACGAGCAGTACTTC	TRBV7-9	TRBJ2-7	once	TRBD1
CASSPSGTGNEKLFF	TGTGCCAGCAGTCCCTCGGGGACAGGTAATGAAAAACTGTTTTTT	TRBV28	TRBJ1-4	NA	TRBD1
CASSLPGTGNYGYTF	TGTGCCAGCAGCTTGCCCGGGACAGGCAACTATGGCTACACCTTC	TRBV5-4	TRBJ1-2	once	TRBD1
CAISGQGGSTEAFF	TGTGCCATCAGTGGACAGGGAGGGAGCACTGAAGCTTTCTTT	TRBV10-3	TRBJ1-1	NA	TRBD1
CASSIVTLNYGYTF	TGTGCCAGTAGTATTGTGACTCTAAACTATGGCTACACCTTC	TRBV19	TRBJ1-2	NA	NA
CASSFGPTLYNEQFF	TGCGCCAGCAGCTTTGGCCCGACTCTTTACAATGAGCAGTTCTTC	TRBV5-1	TRBJ2-1	NA	NA
CASSLQDNSPLHF	TGTGCCAGCAGTTTACAGGATAATTCACCCCTCCACTTT	TRBV6-6	TRBJ1-6	NA	NA
CASKDGPGELFF	TGTGCCAGCAAGGATGGGCCCGGGGAGCTGTTTTTT	TRBV6-5	TRBJ2-2	NA	NA
CASNTDTSYEQYF	TGCGCCAGCAACACAGACACCTCCTACGAGCAGTACTTC	TRBV5-1	TRBJ2-7	NA	NA
CASSLGQGSEKLFF	TGTGCCAGCAGCCTTGGACAGGGCTCAGAAAAACTGTTTTTT	TRBV11-1	TRBJ1-4	NA	TRBD1
CASRRGFFNTEAFF	TGTGCCAGCCGTCGAGGGTTCTTTAACACTGAAGCTTTCTTT	TRBV6-5	TRBJ1-1	NA	NA
CASSLDPGSYNSPLHF	TGCGCCAGCAGCTTGGACCCGGGGTCCTATAATTCACCCCTCCACTTT	TRBV5-1	TRBJ1-6	NA	NA